The TCR beta chain under discussion was sequenced for a study of blood T cell repertoires in COVID-19. Study summary: Sites across the United States, Italy and Spain contributed samples from acute and convalescent COVID-19. T cells, B-cell-depleted T cells, or PBMCs provided the cDNA or gDNA that served as material.

Looked up from germline, CDR1 is SGHVS and CDR2 is FQNEAQ. The CDR3 loop spans 16 amino acids. The V gene end was trimmed by 2 bases and the J gene end by 4 bases; junction bases not matched to a gene: 7. In the authors' workflow: Reference gene primer amplification gave nucleated cell count estimates. Some clones are missing from TCRdb's copy, which holds only in-frame ones; the method was immunoSEQ multiplex PCR. V, J and clone size derive from that table, while D and trimming were established from the DNA sequence. This table has some 240,000 clones, 80% to 90% appearing once. The receptor comes from a woman aged 40 to 50 who had recovered from COVID-19. The chain joins TRBV7-8 to TRBJ2-5; 10 bases match TRBD1. Material for sequencing was peripheral blood. The CDR3 sequence: CASSLFGTGESETQYF. CDR3 DNA: TGTGCCAGCAGCTTATTTGGGACAGGGGAGTCAGAGACCCAGTACTTC.